A selection of T cell receptor beta chains follows, all from one sample in a study of blood T cell repertoires in COVID-19. Measured with immunoSEQ multiplex PCR; TCRdb has only the in-frame clones, and not every one. The data show over 55,000 clones, 70% to 85% seen once. The sequencing sample was made of peripheral blood. The receptors stem from a woman aged 65 to 85 with acute or convalescent COVID-19. Both conserved end residues are part of each CDR3. The D gene is left open where the match is weak. A row's size may be missing; if present it is once, few, many or a size class.

>TRBV7-2|few|TRBD1|16|TRBJ2-5
CASSLMKGGIQETQYF
TGTGCCAGCAGCTTAATGAAAGGGGGCATTCAAGAGACCCAGTACTTC
>TRBV6-6|few|TRBD2|15|TRBJ2-7
CASSPGGGPIYEQYF
TGTGCCAGCAGTCCGGGAGGGGGGCCTATCTACGAGCAGTACTTC
>TRBV21-1|.|.|17|TRBJ2-6
CAIPRGGGSPGANVLTF
TGTGCCATCCCCCGCGGGGGGGGTTCACCTGGGGCCAACGTCCTGACTTTC
>TRBV7-9|.|TRBD1|13|TRBJ1-1
CASSPDTQGGAFF
TGTGCCAGCAGCCCGGACACCCAGGGGGGAGCTTTCTTT
>TRBV7-2|.|.|13|TRBJ2-7
CASSFNRDYEQYF
TGTGCCAGCAGCTTCAACCGGGACTACGAGCAGTACTTC
>TRBV6-5|.|TRBD1|15|TRBJ1-5
CASRRGTGDNQPQHF
TGTGCCAGCAGGCGCGGGACAGGGGACAATCAGCCCCAGCATTTT
>TRBV19|.|.|12|TRBJ2-7
CASSSQSYEQYF
TGTGCCAGTAGTTCACAGAGCTACGAGCAGTACTTC
>TRBV18|.|.|14|TRBJ2-7
CASSPAGSFYEQYF
TGTGCCAGCTCACCGGCCGGGTCGTTCTACGAGCAGTACTTC
>TRBV5-1|.|.|12|TRBJ2-5
CASSSLSETQYF
TGCGCCAGCAGCTCCCTGTCAGAGACCCAGTACTTC
>TRBV10-3|.|TRBD1|16|TRBJ2-7
CAISGKTGTGDNEQYF
TGTGCCATCAGTGGTAAAACCGGGACAGGGGACAACGAGCAGTACTTC
>TRBV14|.|.|17|TRBJ2-1
CASSQDGVGRRRNEQFF
TGTGCCAGCAGCCAAGATGGTGTAGGCAGGCGGAGGAATGAGCAGTTCTTC
>TRBV18|.|TRBD1|15|TRBJ1-1
CASSIGGGQNQEAFF
TGTGCCAGCTCAATCGGAGGGGGACAGAACCAAGAAGCTTTCTTT
>TRBV14|.|.|13|TRBJ1-2
CASSGLAAGPYTF
TGTGCCAGCAGCGGACTAGCAGCGGGCCCCTACACCTTC
>TRBV9|.|TRBD1|16|TRBJ1-2
CASSIPAGQGTYGYTF
TGTGCCAGCAGCATCCCAGCCGGACAGGGGACCTATGGCTACACCTTC
>TRBV5-1|.|.|14|TRBJ2-5
CASSFSGGRETQYF
TGCGCCAGCAGCTTTTCTGGGGGCCGGGAGACCCAGTACTTC
>TRBV5-4|.|.|14|TRBJ2-7
CASSPEQGFYEQYF
TGTGCCAGCAGCCCGGAACAGGGTTTCTACGAGCAGTACTTC
>TRBV9|.|TRBD1|15|TRBJ1-1
CASSPAGTANTEAFF
TGTGCCAGCAGCCCCGCCGGGACAGCTAACACTGAAGCTTTCTTT
>TRBV11-3|few|TRBD1|15|TRBJ2-5
CASSQRTGSQETQYF
TGTGCCAGCAGCCAACGGACAGGGAGCCAAGAGACCCAGTACTTC
>TRBV5-6|.|TRBD2|19|TRBJ2-7
CASSLVSPGLAGGPKEQYF
TGTGCCAGCAGCTTGGTATCACCGGGACTAGCGGGGGGGCCGAAAGAGCAGTACTTC
>TRBV3-1/TRBV3-2|few|.|13|TRBJ1-2
CASQRRGRAGYTF
TGTGCCAGCCAAAGGAGAGGGAGGGCTGGCTACACCTTC
>TRBV7-2|once|TRBD1|16|TRBJ1-1
CASSPGTARLNTEAFF
TGTGCCAGCAGCCCTGGGACAGCTAGACTGAACACTGAAGCTTTCTTT
>TRBV4-3|.|TRBD1|12|TRBJ1-4
CASSHGQGKLFF
TGCGCCAGCAGCCACGGACAGGGGAAACTGTTTTTT
>TRBV5-1|.|TRBD1|17|TRBJ1-6
CASSLYIAAGGSSPLHF
TGCGCCAGCAGCCTGTACATCGCGGCAGGGGGAAGCTCACCCCTCCACTTT
>TRBV6-5|.|TRBD2|15|TRBJ2-3
CASSSPGLAGGTQYF
TGTGCCAGCAGTTCCCCCGGACTAGCGGGGGGTACGCAGTATTTT
>TRBV18|.|TRBD1|16|TRBJ2-2
CASSPGTGGSTGELFF
TGTGCCAGCTCACCAGGGACAGGGGGAAGCACCGGGGAGCTGTTTTTT
>TRBV9|.|TRBD2|17|TRBJ2-3
CASSAGLTSGSTDTQYF
TGTGCCAGCAGCGCCGGATTGACTAGCGGGAGCACAGATACGCAGTATTTT
>TRBV25-1|.|TRBD1|15|TRBJ1-4
CASSAFGDRNEKLFF
TGTGCCAGCAGTGCCTTCGGGGACAGAAATGAAAAACTGTTTTTT
>TRBV12-5|.|.|13|TRBJ1-1
CASGLDTNTEAFF
TGTGCTAGTGGTCTCGATACAAACACTGAAGCTTTCTTT
>TRBV7-9|.|TRBD2|16|TRBJ2-1
CASSSILAGGPNEQFF
TGTGCCAGCAGCTCAATTCTGGCGGGGGGGCCCAATGAGCAGTTCTTC
>TRBV6-5|.|TRBD1|15|TRBJ1-4
CASRPQGAKGEKLFF
TGTGCCAGCAGACCTCAGGGGGCGAAGGGTGAAAAACTGTTTTTT
>TRBV9|.|TRBD2|14|TRBJ2-1
CASSVGLAGSGQFF
TGTGCCAGCAGCGTAGGGCTAGCGGGTAGCGGGCAGTTCTTC
>TRBV18|.|TRBD1|18|TRBJ2-6
CASSPDLTGGPGANVLTF
TGTGCCAGCTCACCAGACCTGACAGGGGGGCCTGGGGCCAACGTCCTGACTTTC
>TRBV11-2|few|.|14|TRBJ1-2
CASSLGGEFYGYTF
TGTGCCAGCAGCTTGGGGGGGGAGTTCTATGGCTACACCTTC
>TRBV5-4|few|.|13|TRBJ2-1
CASSFEFSNEQFF
TGTGCCAGCAGCTTTGAGTTTAGCAATGAGCAGTTCTTC
>TRBV5-4|.|TRBD2|15|TRBJ2-1
CASSTPGLADNEQFF
TGTGCCAGCAGCACACCGGGACTAGCGGACAATGAGCAGTTCTTC
>TRBV5-1|.|.|13|TRBJ1-3
CASSLDRKNTIYF
TGCGCCAGCAGCTTGGACAGAAAAAACACCATATATTTT
>TRBV7-3|.|TRBD1|15|TRBJ2-2
CASSPTGRNTGELFF
TGTGCCAGCAGCCCGACAGGGCGTAACACCGGGGAGCTGTTTTTT
>TRBV3-1/TRBV3-2|.|TRBD1|18|TRBJ2-1
CASSQVVVGTGGDSEQFF
TGTGCCAGCAGCCAAGTTGTTGTAGGGACAGGGGGTGACAGTGAGCAGTTCTTC
>TRBV12-3/TRBV12-4|.|.|12|TRBJ1-2
CASTVGGYGYTF
TGTGCCAGCACGGTAGGGGGCTATGGCTACACCTTC
>TRBV28|.|.|15|TRBJ2-5
CASSLRSTLQETQYF
TGTGCCAGCAGTTTACGTAGCACCTTACAAGAGACCCAGTACTTC
>TRBV28|few|.|16|TRBJ1-2
CASSLVSRFSHYGYTF
TGTGCCAGCAGTTTAGTCTCGAGGTTTTCCCACTATGGCTACACCTTC
>TRBV5-4|.|.|13|TRBJ1-1
CASSPRVNTEAFF
TGTGCCAGCAGCCCGCGAGTGAACACTGAAGCTTTCTTT
>TRBV6-6|.|.|16|TRBJ1-6
CASSYSPLRSNSPLHF
TGTGCCAGCAGTTACTCCCCGTTGAGAAGTAATTCACCCCTCCACTTT
>TRBV19|.|TRBD2|14|TRBJ2-5
CASTRTSGEETQYF
TGTGCCAGTACCCGGACTAGCGGGGAAGAGACCCAGTACTTC
>TRBV7-6|.|TRBD1|14|TRBJ2-5
CASSLGTGYETQYF
TGTGCCAGCAGCTTAGGGACAGGGTACGAGACCCAGTACTTC
>TRBV19|.|.|15|TRBJ2-2
CASSIGGHDTGELFF
TGTGCCAGTAGTATCGGGGGGCACGACACCGGGGAGCTGTTTTTT
>TRBV14|.|.|12|TRBJ1-1
CASGQSNTEAFF
TGTGCCAGCGGACAGTCGAACACTGAAGCTTTCTTT
>TRBV6-1|.|.|16|TRBJ2-3
CASSEVVALSTDTQYF
TGTGCCAGCAGTGAAGTTGTAGCGCTCAGCACAGATACGCAGTATTTT
>TRBV7-6|.|.|15|TRBJ1-5
CASSLALPPNQPQHF
TGTGCCAGCAGCTTAGCGCTACCCCCCAATCAGCCCCAGCATTTT
>TRBV7-2|.|TRBD1|15|TRBJ2-1
CASSLGTGPYNEQFF
TGTGCCAGCAGCCTTGGGACAGGACCCTACAATGAGCAGTTCTTC